These 19 T cell receptor beta chains were sequenced from one sample in a study of response to subunit inactivated influenza vaccine. TCRdb called the RT-PCR reads again in MiXCR, with one record for every CDR3 protein. Here the sample spans hundreds of thousands of distinct CDR3 sequences, about 25% being singletons. Sequences were derived from CD4+ T cells sorted from PBMCs, sampled approximately 5 days after vaccination. These receptors all stem from a middle-aged man who received an inactivated influenza vaccine.

The chain links TRBV6-5 to TRBJ2-5; 9 nucleotides match TRBD1. Germline CDR1 reads MNHEY; CDR2 reads SVGAGI. After removal of 0 bases from V and 4 bases from J, the junction contained 15 bases not matched to a gene. The CDR3 consists of 19 residues. In DNA form, the CDR3 reads TGTGCCAGCAGTTACTCGCTAGTAGGGACAGGGCGGAGGGCAGAGACCCAGTACTTC. Its protein product is CASSYSLVGTGRRAETQYF.

The genes are TRBV11-2 and TRBJ1-1, with 10 bases fitting TRBD1. V dropped 5 bases and J dropped 1; count of bases not matched to a gene: 7. The CDR3 has 16 amino acids. The V gene's germline CDR1 is SGHAT and CDR2 FQNNGV. CDR3 amino acids: CASSQRDRGPNTEAFF. DNA of the CDR3: TGTGCCAGCAGCCAAAGGGACAGGGGACCGAACACTGAAGCTTTCTTT.

The V call is TRBV28, the J call TRBJ2-7, with 10 nucleotides matching TRBD1. V was pared by 1 base and J by 3 bases, with 9 bases of the junction left unmatched. Looked up from germline, CDR1 is MDHEN and CDR2 is SYDVKM. The CDR3 sequence is 17 residues long. Here the CDR3 reads CASSLSGSGQGFYEQYF. The CDR3 DNA reads as TGTGCCAGCAGTTTATCCGGTTCGGGACAGGGGTTCTACGAGCAGTACTTC. Complete variable domain (other parts from reference TRBV28 and TRBJ2-7): DVKVTQSSRYLVKRTGEKVFLECVQDMDHENMFWYRQDPGLGLRLIYFSYDVKMKEKGDIPEGYSVSREKKERFSLILESASTNQTSMYLCASSLSGSGQGFYEQYFGPGTRLTVT.

This chain links TRBV29-1 with TRBJ2-3; D not certain. Trimming left V 8 bases short and J 6 bases short, with 30 bases between. Germline lookup yields CDR1 SQVTM and CDR2 ANQGSEA. This CDR3 is 17 amino acids long. The chain's CDR3 is CSIAGTESSPSADTQYF. The DNA of the CDR3 is TGCAGCATTGCCGGAACAGAAAGCAGCCCTTCAGCGGATACGCAGTATTTT.

This clonotype was seen ten or more times. The chain couples TRBV12-3 or TRBV12-4 to TRBJ1-1; no clear D. CDR3 size: 15 residues. Trimming pared 1 base from V and 1 base from J, leaving 10 bases between. The CDR3 DNA is TGTGCCAGCAGTTTAGGGGCGCAGGCGAACACTGAAGCTTTCTTT. This codes for CASSLGAQANTEAFF.

The chain recombines TRBV3-1 with TRBJ2-2; D gene ambiguous. The CDR3 is made up of 14 amino acids. V was trimmed by 0 bases and J by 7 bases, leaving 9 bases between them. The V gene's germline CDR1 is LGHDT and CDR2 YNNKEL (reference sequence). The CDR3 sequence is CASSQDSASGELFF. CDR3 bases: TGTGCCAGCAGCCAAGATTCGGCTAGCGGGGAGCTGTTTTTT. The full variable domain, in which reference TRBV3-1 and TRBJ2-2 provide the parts outside the CDR3, is DTAVSQTPKYLVTQMGNDKSIKCEQNLGHDTMYWYKQDSKKFLKIMFSYNNKELIINETVPNRFSPKSPDKAHLNLHINSLELGDSAVYFCASSQDSASGELFFGEGSRLTVL.

This clonotype was counted only a few times. CDR3 sequence: CASSNPHRGAKNIQYF. CDR3 nucleotide sequence: TGTGCCAGCAGTAACCCCCACAGGGGTGCCAAAAACATTCAGTACTTC. The gene calls are TRBV6-2 or TRBV6-3 and TRBJ2-4; 7 bases are a match to TRBD1. Germline CDR1 reads MNHEY; CDR2 reads SVGEGT. This CDR3 spans 16 amino acids. With 5 bases clipped from V and 1 base from J, the junction kept 8 bases outside the gene matches.

This chain's CDR3 is CSATTGTGQETQYF. CDR3 nucleotides: TGCAGTGCAACAACTGGGACGGGGCAAGAGACCCAGTACTTC. The chain employs TRBV20-1 and TRBJ2-5, with D perhaps TRBD1 or TRBD2 (5 bases each). CDR1 and CDR2 (germline): DFQATT, SNEGSKA (reference sequence). The CDR3 is 14 amino acids. Trimming removed 6 bases from V and 2 bases from J, with 16 bases in between.

CDR3 in DNA: TGTGCCAGCAGCCCGGGACACTTTTCCTCTGGGGCCAACGTCCTGACTTTC. Residues: CASSPGHFSSGANVLTF. The rearrangement links TRBV7-6 to TRBJ2-6; possible D gene TRBD1, 6 bases. Germline V gene sequence: CDR1 SGHVS, CDR2 FNYEAQ. V shed 5 bases and J shed 0 bases, with 14 bases lying between them. This CDR3 has 17 amino acids.

The rearrangement uses TRBV29-1 and TRBJ1-1, with a possible D match to TRBD1 (6 bases). There are 12 residues in the CDR3. Germline V gene sequence: CDR1 SQVTM, CDR2 ANQGSEA. V was clipped by 7 bases and J by 4 bases, with 13 bases between them. CDR3 amino acids: CSGLRGGTEAFF. The CDR3, as DNA: TGCAGCGGCCTCAGAGGGGGCACTGAAGCTTTCTTT.

The rearrangement joins TRBV6-2 or TRBV6-3 to TRBJ2-7; a possible D gene is TRBD1 (5 bases). Trimming removed 0 bases at V and 3 bases at J, with 9 bases between. Germline V gene data show CDR1 as MNHEY and CDR2 as SVGEGT. CDR3 length equals 14 residues. The CDR3 region is CASSYSRDGYEQYF. The CDR3 DNA reads TGTGCCAGCAGTTACTCCAGGGATGGCTACGAGCAGTACTTC.

The J gene is TRBJ1-5, the V gene TRBV27, with D possibly matching TRBD1 (5 bases). The CDR3 totals 12 residues. Trimming removed 6 bases from V and 9 bases from J, with 12 bases in between. The V gene's germline CDR1 is MNHEY and CDR2 SMNVEV (reference sequence). The CDR3: CASRMGGVPQHF. Written as DNA, the CDR3 is TGTGCCAGCAGAATGGGGGGGGTGCCCCAGCATTTT.

This clonotype was observed at least ten times. This chain links TRBV4-1 with TRBJ2-2; the match to TRBD1 covers 8 bases. This CDR3 has 16 residues. Germline lookup yields CDR1 MGHRA and CDR2 YSYEKL. Germline trimming cut 0 bases from V and 6 bases from J; bases unmatched to any gene: 6. The CDR3 sequence is CASSQDRGLNSGELFF. CDR3 coding DNA: TGCGCCAGCAGCCAAGACAGGGGGCTTAACTCCGGGGAGCTGTTTTTT.

The table lists this clonotype with a few counts. The chain has TRBV7-9 and TRBJ2-1; either TRBD1 or TRBD2 may supply D (6 bases each). V lost 1 base and J lost 9, with 10 bases in between. This CDR3 spans 13 amino acids. Germline CDR1 reads SEHNR; CDR2 reads FQNEAQ (reference sequence). The CDR3 loop is CASSLVQGGEQFF. The CDR3 nucleotides read TGTGCCAGCAGCTTAGTACAGGGAGGTGAGCAGTTCTTC.

V and J are TRBV20-1 and TRBJ1-1, with D maybe TRBD1 (5 bases). Germline V gene lookup returns CDR1 DFQATT and CDR2 SNEGSKA (reference sequence). This CDR3 spans 13 amino acids. Trimming pared 0 bases from V and 13 bases from J, leaving 18 bases between. CDR3 sequence (DNA): TGCAGTGCTAGAGAAATGGGCACAGTTGGGGGTTTCTTT. Translating it yields CSAREMGTVGGFF.

This clonotype has a handful of counts. The V and J genes are TRBV7-2 and TRBJ2-5; TRBD1 matches 7 bases. Per the germline V gene, CDR1 is SGHTA and CDR2 is FQGNSA. Trimming removed 0 bases from V and 4 bases from J; junction bases left unmatched: 11. The CDR3 has 17 amino acids. DNA for the CDR3: TGTGCCAGCAGCTTAGCGAAGGCGGACAGGCGGATAGAGACCCAGTACTTC. This sequence encodes CASSLAKADRRIETQYF.

This clonotype has just a few counts. The rearrangement links TRBV12-3 or TRBV12-4 to TRBJ2-2; 7 positions agree with TRBD2. J gave up 1 base and V 5 bases, and 7 bases lay outside the gene matches. This CDR3 region has 16 residues. The chain's CDR3 is CASSPWGGGNTGELFF. CDR3 sequence (DNA): TGTGCCAGCAGTCCCTGGGGCGGGGGGAACACCGGGGAGCTGTTTTTT.

This clonotype was observed a few times. The chain joins TRBV7-9 to TRBJ2-1; D remains ambiguous. This CDR3 is 17 amino acids long. Germline V gives CDR1 SEHNR, CDR2 FQNEAQ (reference sequence). V was shortened by 5 bases and J by 9 bases, with 26 bases between the two germline ends. The CDR3 region has the DNA TGTGCCAGCAGCAAAGGTATTGTAGGGCCCGGATTTGGTGAGCAGTTCTTC. Amino acids: CASSKGIVGPGFGEQFF.

V and J are TRBV7-8 and TRBJ2-7; D might be TRBD2 (6 bases). Trimming stripped 3 bases from V and 6 bases from J, with 12 bases between. CDR1 and CDR2 (germline): SGHVS, FQNEAQ. This CDR3 has 13 amino acids. CDR3 sequence reads: CASSFGRGTEQYF. As DNA, the CDR3 is TGTGCCAGCAGCTTTGGACGGGGGACCGAGCAGTACTTC.